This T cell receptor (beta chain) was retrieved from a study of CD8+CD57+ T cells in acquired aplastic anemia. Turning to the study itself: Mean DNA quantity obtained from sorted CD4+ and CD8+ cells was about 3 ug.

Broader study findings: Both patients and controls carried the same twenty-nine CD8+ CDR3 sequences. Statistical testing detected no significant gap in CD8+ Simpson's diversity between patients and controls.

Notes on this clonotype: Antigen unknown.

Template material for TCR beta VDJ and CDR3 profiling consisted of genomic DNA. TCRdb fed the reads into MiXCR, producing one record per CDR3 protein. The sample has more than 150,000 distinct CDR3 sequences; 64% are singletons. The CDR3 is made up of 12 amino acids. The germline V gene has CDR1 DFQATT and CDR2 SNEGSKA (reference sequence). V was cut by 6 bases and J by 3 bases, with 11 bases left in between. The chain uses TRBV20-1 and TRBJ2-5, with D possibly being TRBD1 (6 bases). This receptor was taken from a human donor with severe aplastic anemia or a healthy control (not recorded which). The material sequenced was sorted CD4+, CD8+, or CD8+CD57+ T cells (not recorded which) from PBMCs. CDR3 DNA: TGCAGTGCCGGGACAAATAAAGAGACCCAGTACTTC. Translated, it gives CSAGTNKETQYF.